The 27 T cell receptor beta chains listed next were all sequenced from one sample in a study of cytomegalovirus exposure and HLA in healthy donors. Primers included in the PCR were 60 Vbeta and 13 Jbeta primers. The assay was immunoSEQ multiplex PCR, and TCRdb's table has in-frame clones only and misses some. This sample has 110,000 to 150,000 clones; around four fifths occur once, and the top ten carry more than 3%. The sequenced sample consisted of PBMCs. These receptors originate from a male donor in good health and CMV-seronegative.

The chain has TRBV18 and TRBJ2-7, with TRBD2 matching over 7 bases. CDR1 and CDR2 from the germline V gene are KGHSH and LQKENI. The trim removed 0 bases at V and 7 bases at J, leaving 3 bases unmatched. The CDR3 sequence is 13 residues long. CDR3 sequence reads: CASSPPGGWEQYF. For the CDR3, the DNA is TGTGCCAGCTCACCACCGGGGGGGTGGGAGCAGTACTTC.

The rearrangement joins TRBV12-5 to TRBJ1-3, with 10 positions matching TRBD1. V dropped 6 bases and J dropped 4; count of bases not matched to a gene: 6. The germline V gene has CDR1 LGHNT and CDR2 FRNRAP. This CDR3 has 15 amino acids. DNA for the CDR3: TGTGCTAGTGGCCTCGGACAGGGGGAAGGAAACACCATATATTTT. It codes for CASGLGQGEGNTIYF.

CDR3 amino acids: CASSEYSNSPLHF. For the CDR3, the DNA is TGTGCCAGCAGTGAATACAGTAATTCACCCCTCCACTTT. V and J are TRBV6-1 and TRBJ1-6; D is undetermined. V shed 2 bases and J shed 6 bases, with 5 bases lying between them. The CDR3 totals 13 residues. The germline CDR1 and CDR2 sequences are MNHNS and SASEGT.

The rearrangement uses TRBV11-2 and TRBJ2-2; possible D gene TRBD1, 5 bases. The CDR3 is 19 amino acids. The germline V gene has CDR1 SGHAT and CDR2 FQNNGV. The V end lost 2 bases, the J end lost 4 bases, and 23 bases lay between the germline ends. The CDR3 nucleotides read TGTGCCAGCAGCTTACAAGTCAGGGAAGGGTTTCGTAGCACCGGGGAGCTGTTTTTT. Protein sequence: CASSLQVREGFRSTGELFF.

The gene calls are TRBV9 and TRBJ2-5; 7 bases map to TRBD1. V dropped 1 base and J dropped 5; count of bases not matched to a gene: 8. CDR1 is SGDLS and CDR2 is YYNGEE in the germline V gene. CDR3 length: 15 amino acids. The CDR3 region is CASSVIEGAGETQYF. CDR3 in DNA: TGTGCCAGCAGCGTAATCGAGGGGGCTGGGGAGACCCAGTACTTC.

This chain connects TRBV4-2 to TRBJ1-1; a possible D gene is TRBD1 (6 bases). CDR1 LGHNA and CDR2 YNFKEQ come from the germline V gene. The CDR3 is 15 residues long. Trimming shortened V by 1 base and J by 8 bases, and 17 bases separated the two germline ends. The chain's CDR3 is CASSQAPEVGAEAFF. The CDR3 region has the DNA TGTGCCAGCAGCCAAGCGCCGGAGGTGGGGGCGGAAGCTTTCTTT.

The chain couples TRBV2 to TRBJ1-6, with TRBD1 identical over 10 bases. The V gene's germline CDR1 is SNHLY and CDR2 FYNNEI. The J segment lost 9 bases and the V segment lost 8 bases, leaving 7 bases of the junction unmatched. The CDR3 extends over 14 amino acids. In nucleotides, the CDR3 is TGTGCCAGCCACCGGGACAGGGGAGTTTCACCCCTCCACTTT. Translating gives CASHRDRGVSPLHF.

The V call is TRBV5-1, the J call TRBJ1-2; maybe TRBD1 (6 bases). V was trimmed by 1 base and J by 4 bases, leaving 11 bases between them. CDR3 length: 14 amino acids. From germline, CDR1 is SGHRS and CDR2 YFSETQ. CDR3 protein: CASSLTGQGYGYTF. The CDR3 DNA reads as TGCGCCAGCAGCTTGACAGGGCAGGGCTATGGCTACACCTTC.

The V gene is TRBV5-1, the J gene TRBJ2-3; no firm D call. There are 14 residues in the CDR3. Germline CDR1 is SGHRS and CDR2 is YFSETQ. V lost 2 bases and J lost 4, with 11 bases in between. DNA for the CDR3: TGCGCCAGCAGCTTTTCCACAGAAGCAGATACGCAGTATTTT. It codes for CASSFSTEADTQYF.

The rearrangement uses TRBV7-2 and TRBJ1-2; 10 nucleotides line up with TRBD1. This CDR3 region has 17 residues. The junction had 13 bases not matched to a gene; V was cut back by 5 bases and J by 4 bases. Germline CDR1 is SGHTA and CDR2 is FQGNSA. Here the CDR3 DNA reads TGTGCCAGCAGCCCACCCGGACAGGGGGTACTTGGCTATGGCTACACCTTC. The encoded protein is CASSPPGQGVLGYGYTF.

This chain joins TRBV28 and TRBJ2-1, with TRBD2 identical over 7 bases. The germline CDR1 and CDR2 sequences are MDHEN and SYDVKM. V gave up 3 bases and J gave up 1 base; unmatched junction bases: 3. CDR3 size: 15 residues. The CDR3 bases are TGTGCCAGCAGTTTCCGGACTAGGTCCTACAATGAGCAGTTCTTC. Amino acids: CASSFRTRSYNEQFF.

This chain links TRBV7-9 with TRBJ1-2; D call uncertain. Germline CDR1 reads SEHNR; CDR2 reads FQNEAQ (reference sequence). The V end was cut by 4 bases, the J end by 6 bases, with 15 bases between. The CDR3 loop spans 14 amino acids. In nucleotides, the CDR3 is TGTGCCAGCAGCTCCTTAACACCGGGAGATGGCTACACCTTC. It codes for CASSSLTPGDGYTF.

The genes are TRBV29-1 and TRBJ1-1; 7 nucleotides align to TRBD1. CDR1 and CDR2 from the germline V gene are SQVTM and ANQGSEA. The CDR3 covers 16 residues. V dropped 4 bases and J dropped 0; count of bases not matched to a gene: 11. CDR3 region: CSVVGGQYLMNTEAFF. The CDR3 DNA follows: TGCAGCGTTGTGGGGGGACAGTACTTAATGAACACTGAAGCTTTCTTT.

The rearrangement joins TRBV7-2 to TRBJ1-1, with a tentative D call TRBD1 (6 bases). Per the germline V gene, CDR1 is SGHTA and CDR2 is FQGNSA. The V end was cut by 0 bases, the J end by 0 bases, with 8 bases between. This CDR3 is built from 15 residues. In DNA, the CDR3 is TGTGCCAGCAGCTTAGCGGCAGGGGTGAACACTGAAGCTTTCTTT. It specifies CASSLAAGVNTEAFF. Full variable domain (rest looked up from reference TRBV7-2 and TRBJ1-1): GAGVSQSPSNKVTEKGKDVELRCDPISGHTALYWYRQSLGQGLEFLIYFQGNSAPDKSGLPSDRFSAERTGGSVSTLTIQRTQQEDSAVYLCASSLAAGVNTEAFFGQGTRLTVV.

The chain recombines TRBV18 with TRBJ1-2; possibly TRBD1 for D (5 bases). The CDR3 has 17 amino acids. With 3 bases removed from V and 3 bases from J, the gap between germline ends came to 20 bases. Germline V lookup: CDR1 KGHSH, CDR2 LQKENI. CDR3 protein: CASSPGRRGGQYYGYTF. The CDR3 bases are TGTGCCAGCTCACCGGGTCGGAGGGGAGGCCAATACTATGGCTACACCTTC. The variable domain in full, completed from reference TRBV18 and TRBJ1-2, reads NAGVMQNPRHLVRRRGQEARLRCSPMKGHSHVYWYRQLPEEGLKFMVYLQKENIIDESGMPKERFSAEFPKEGPSILRIQQVVRGDSAAYFCASSPGRRGGQYYGYTFGSGTRLTVV.

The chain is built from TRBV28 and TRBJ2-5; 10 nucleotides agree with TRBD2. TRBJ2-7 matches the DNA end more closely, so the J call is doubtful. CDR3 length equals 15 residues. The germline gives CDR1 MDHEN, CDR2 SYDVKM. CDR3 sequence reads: CASSSTSGDLYEQYF. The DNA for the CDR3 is TGTGCCAGCAGTTCCACTAGCGGGGATCTCTACGAGCAGTACTTC.

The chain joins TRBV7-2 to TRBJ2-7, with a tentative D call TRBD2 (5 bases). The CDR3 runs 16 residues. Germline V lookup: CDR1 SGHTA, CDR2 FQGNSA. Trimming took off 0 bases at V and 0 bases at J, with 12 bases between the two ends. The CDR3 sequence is CASSLAAGEPSYEQYF. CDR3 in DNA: TGTGCCAGCAGCTTAGCGGCGGGCGAACCCTCCTACGAGCAGTACTTC.

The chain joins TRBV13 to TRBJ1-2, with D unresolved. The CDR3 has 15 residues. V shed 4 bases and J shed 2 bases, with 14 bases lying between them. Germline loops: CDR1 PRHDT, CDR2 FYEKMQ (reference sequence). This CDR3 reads CASSSISQKNYGYTF. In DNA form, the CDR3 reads TGTGCCAGCAGCTCCATCTCACAGAAAAACTATGGCTACACCTTC.

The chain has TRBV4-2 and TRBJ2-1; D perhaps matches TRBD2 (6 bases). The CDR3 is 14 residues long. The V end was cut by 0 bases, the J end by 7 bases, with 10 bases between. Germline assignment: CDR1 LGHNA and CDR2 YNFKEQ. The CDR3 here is CASSQERRANEQFF. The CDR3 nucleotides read TGTGCCAGCAGCCAAGAAAGGAGGGCGAATGAGCAGTTCTTC.

The CDR3 spells CSVVIAGGPLNEQFF. CDR3 bases: TGCAGCGTTGTGATAGCGGGAGGGCCTCTCAATGAGCAGTTCTTC. V gene TRBV29-1 combines with J gene TRBJ2-1, with 11 bases identical to TRBD2. The length of the CDR3 is 15 residues. From germline, CDR1 is SQVTM and CDR2 ANQGSEA. Trimming took 4 bases from V and 6 from J; bases not matched to a gene: 8.

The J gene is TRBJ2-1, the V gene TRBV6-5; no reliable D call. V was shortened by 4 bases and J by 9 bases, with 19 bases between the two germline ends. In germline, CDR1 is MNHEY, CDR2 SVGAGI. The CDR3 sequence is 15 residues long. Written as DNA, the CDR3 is TGTGCCAGCAGTTTTCGTACGTCAACGGGTGGTGAGCAGTTCTTC. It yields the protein CASSFRTSTGGEQFF.

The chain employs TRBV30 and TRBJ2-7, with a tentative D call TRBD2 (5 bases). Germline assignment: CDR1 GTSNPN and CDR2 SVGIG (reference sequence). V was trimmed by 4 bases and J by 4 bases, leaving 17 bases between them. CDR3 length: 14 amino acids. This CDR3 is CAWTGFSREYEQYF. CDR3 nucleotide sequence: TGTGCCTGGACGGGATTCTCTCGAGAGTACGAGCAGTACTTC.

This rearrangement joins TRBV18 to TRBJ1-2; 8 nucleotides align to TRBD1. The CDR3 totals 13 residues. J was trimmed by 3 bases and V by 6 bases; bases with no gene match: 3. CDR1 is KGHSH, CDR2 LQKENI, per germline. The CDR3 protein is CASSTGQDYGYTF. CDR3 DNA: TGTGCCAGCTCCACGGGACAGGACTATGGCTACACCTTC.

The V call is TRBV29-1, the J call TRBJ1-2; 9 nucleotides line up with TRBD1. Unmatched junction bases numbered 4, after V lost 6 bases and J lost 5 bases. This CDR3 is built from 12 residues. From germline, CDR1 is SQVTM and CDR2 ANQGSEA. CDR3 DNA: TGCAGCGTCGTACAGGGGGCGTATGGCTACACCTTC. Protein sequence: CSVVQGAYGYTF.

The CDR3 coding sequence is TGTGCCAGCAGCCTTCTTACTGTCGGGGGTAGCACAGATACGCAGTATTTT. The encoded protein is CASSLLTVGGSTDTQYF. This chain joins TRBV13 and TRBJ2-3; D might be TRBD2 (6 bases). The CDR3 consists of 17 residues. Trimming took off 5 bases at V and 0 bases at J, with 18 bases between the two ends. CDR1 and CDR2 from the germline V gene are PRHDT and FYEKMQ (reference sequence).

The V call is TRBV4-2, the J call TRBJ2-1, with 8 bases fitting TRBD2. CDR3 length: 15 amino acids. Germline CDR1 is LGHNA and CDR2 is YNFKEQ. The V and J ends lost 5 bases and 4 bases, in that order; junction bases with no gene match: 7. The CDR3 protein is CASSTLAGSYNEQFF. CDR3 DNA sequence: TGTGCCAGCAGCACGTTAGCGGGGTCGTACAATGAGCAGTTCTTC.

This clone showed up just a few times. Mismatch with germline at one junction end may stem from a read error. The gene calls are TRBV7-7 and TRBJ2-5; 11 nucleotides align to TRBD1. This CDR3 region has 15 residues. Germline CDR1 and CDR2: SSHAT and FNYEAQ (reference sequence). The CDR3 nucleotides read TGTGCTAGCAGCTTAGGGACAGGGGGACAAGAGACCCAGTACTTC. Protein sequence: CASSLGTGGQETQYF.